These 10 T cell receptor beta chains share one sample of origin, sequenced in a study of blood T cell repertoires in COVID-19. Produced via immunoSEQ multiplex PCR; TCRdb's table is partial and in-frame only. The data contain over 200,000 clones, more than 70% of them singletons. Input material: peripheral blood. All receptors come from an older man with acute or convalescent COVID-19.

The chain carries TRBV7-9 and TRBJ1-4, with D maybe TRBD1 (6 bases). The V end was cut by 5 bases, the J end by 8 bases, with 18 bases between. Germline V gives CDR1 SEHNR, CDR2 FQNEAQ (reference sequence). The CDR3 spans 15 residues. DNA of the CDR3: TGTGCCAGCAGCGATACACAGGGACGGACGGAAAAACTGTTTTTT. Translating gives CASSDTQGRTEKLFF.

V usage is TRBV28 and J usage is TRBJ2-7; 7 bases fit TRBD1. From germline, CDR1 is MDHEN and CDR2 SYDVKM. The length of the CDR3 is 14 residues. Trimming at V came to 4 bases and at J to 4 bases, leaving 7 bases not matched to a gene. In DNA form, the CDR3 reads TGTGCCAGCAGTTCCTCGGGACAGCTGTACGAGCAGTACTTC. This encodes CASSSSGQLYEQYF.

V is TRBV5-1 and J is TRBJ2-1, with 10 bases aligning to TRBD2. The V and J ends lost 1 base and 4 bases, in that order; junction bases with no gene match: 5. Germline V gene sequence: CDR1 SGHRS, CDR2 YFSETQ. The length of the CDR3 is 16 residues. The CDR3 bases are TGCGCCAGCAGCTTGCTCTCTAGCGGGGGATACAATGAGCAGTTCTTC. It yields the protein CASSLLSSGGYNEQFF.

As to this clone: At the DNA level, this CDR3 is encoded by other sequences in the same sample as well. The V call is TRBV5-4, the J call TRBJ2-5; the D gene is possibly TRBD2 (6 bases). Deletions cut 0 bases from V and 5 bases from J, with 14 bases between. The CDR3 length is 15 residues. Germline lookup yields CDR1 SGHNT and CDR2 YYREEE (reference sequence). CDR3 sequence reads: CASSLAGRGGETQYF. The CDR3 region has the DNA TGTGCCAGCAGCTTGGCCGGGCGGGGCGGTGAGACCCAGTACTTC.

This rearrangement joins TRBV7-9 to TRBJ2-2; perhaps TRBD1 as D (6 bases). CDR1 is SEHNR and CDR2 is FQNEAQ in the germline V gene (reference sequence). The V end lost 0 bases, the J end lost 0 bases, and 11 bases lay between the germline ends. There are 17 residues in the CDR3. In nucleotides, the CDR3 is TGTGCCAGCAGCTTAGCTTTGGGGGCTACGAACACCGGGGAGCTGTTTTTT. Its protein is CASSLALGATNTGELFF.

This rearrangement joins TRBV28 to TRBJ1-6, with D perhaps TRBD1 (5 bases). The CDR3 is made up of 16 amino acids. The germline V gene encodes CDR1 MDHEN and CDR2 SYDVKM. Trimming removed 5 bases from V and 6 bases from J, with 17 bases in between. Here the CDR3 DNA reads TGTGCCAGCAGTACGACAGCACCCGCTTTTAATTCACCCCTCCACTTT. Translating gives CASSTTAPAFNSPLHF. The variable domain in full, completed from reference TRBV28 and TRBJ1-6, reads DVKVTQSSRYLVKRTGEKVFLECVQDMDHENMFWYRQDPGLGLRLIYFSYDVKMKEKGDIPEGYSVSREKKERFSLILESASTNQTSMYLCASSTTAPAFNSPLHFGNGTRLTVT.

The rearrangement joins TRBV28 to TRBJ2-2, with D possibly being TRBD2 (6 bases). Germline CDR1 is MDHEN and CDR2 is SYDVKM. This CDR3 is 16 amino acids long. Between the trimmed V and J ends, which lost 3 bases and 7 bases, there was a span of 18 bases. The CDR3 coding sequence is TGTGCCAGCAGTTTGCGGCAGGGAGGATATGACGGGGAGCTGTTTTTT. Its protein is CASSLRQGGYDGELFF.

The chain employs TRBV2 and TRBJ2-5; TRBD1 aligns across 7 bases. CDR1 is SNHLY, CDR2 FYNNEI, per germline. CDR3 length: 14 residues. Trimming cost V 7 bases and J 4 bases; bases outside gene matches: 9. The CDR3 region has the DNA TGTGCCAGCAAGGACAGGCCTGTAGGAGAGACCCAGTACTTC. Its protein is CASKDRPVGETQYF.

This clone has just a few counts. The genes are TRBV27 and TRBJ1-1; D unresolved. This CDR3 spans 14 amino acids. Per the germline V gene, CDR1 is MNHEY and CDR2 is SMNVEV (reference sequence). Trimming left V 2 bases short and J 3 bases short, with 10 bases between. CDR3 protein: CASSLTPYYTEAFF. The CDR3 DNA reads TGTGCCAGCAGTTTAACACCTTATTACACTGAAGCTTTCTTT.

This sequence joins TRBV7-2 and TRBJ2-7; 8 bases line up with TRBD1. This CDR3 is built from 15 residues. After removal of 2 bases from V and 3 bases from J, the junction contained 6 bases not matched to a gene. Germline CDR1 is SGHTA and CDR2 is FQGNSA. The CDR3 loop reads CASSLLAGGIYEQYF. CDR3 in DNA: TGTGCCAGCAGCTTACTCGCAGGGGGCATCTACGAGCAGTACTTC.